This T cell receptor (beta chain) came from a study of OX40 agonist ivuxolimab in advanced cancers. The study, taken as a whole, reports: Expanded clones belonging to CD8+ T cells outnumbered, on average, those of CD4+.

Baseline was the first blood sampling point, followed by cycle 4 day 1 and cycle 7 day 1. Repertoires were generated with immunoSEQ multiplex PCR, while TCRdb's copy carries only in-frame clones and drops some. Of about 60,000 clones in the sample, about 90% were seen once. The CDR3 consists of 13 residues. V lost 0 bases, J lost 9 bases, and 9 bases lay in between. Germline V gives CDR1 SGHNT, CDR2 YENEEA. Turning to this clone: Antigen specificity is unknown.

This rearrangement joins TRBV11-3 to TRBJ2-1; unclear D gene. The input for sequencing was CD4+ or CD8+ T cells sorted from blood, taken in a trial of the OX40 agonist ivuxolimab. This receptor was obtained from an adult with an advanced solid tumor such as melanoma, head and neck, liver or kidney cancer. CDR3 region: CASSLEGRTEQFF. The DNA for the CDR3 is TGTGCCAGCAGCTTAGAGGGTAGGACTGAGCAGTTCTTC.